Below are 4 T cell receptor beta chains sequenced from a single sample in a study of T cell repertoires in cytomegalovirus infection. TCRdb reprocessed the reads with MiXCR, giving one entry per CDR3 protein. The sample has under 450,000 distinct CDR3 sequences, about 32% seen once. These receptors lack a known antigen. This specimen consisted of cultured PBMCs, obtained from culture after CMV antigen stimulation. The receptor set was obtained from a human donor in good health (CMV status not recorded). Some clones in this sample may be carry-over from other donors' samples.

This clonotype was picked up a small number of times. This chain joins TRBV7-9 and TRBJ1-1; 7 bases fit TRBD1. CDR1 and CDR2 from the germline V gene are SEHNR and FQNEAQ (reference sequence). J was trimmed by 3 bases and V by 2 bases; bases with no gene match: 9. The length of the CDR3 is 16 residues. The CDR3 DNA follows: TGTGCCAGCAGCTTACATAGGGGGCAAGGGGACACTGAAGCTTTCTTT. Its protein is CASSLHRGQGDTEAFF.

This chain joins TRBV24-1 and TRBJ1-5; the D gene is possibly TRBD1 (5 bases). Trimming removed 5 bases from V and 6 bases from J, with 10 bases in between. Germline CDR1 KGHDR, CDR2 SFDVKD. This CDR3 region has 13 residues. The CDR3: CATSASRAQPQHF. The CDR3 region has the DNA TGTGCCACCAGTGCTTCCAGGGCTCAGCCCCAGCATTTT.

The chain couples TRBV4-1 to TRBJ1-4, with 8 bases lining up with TRBD1. Germline CDR1 is MGHRA and CDR2 is YSYEKL. The CDR3 extends over 15 amino acids. V shed 3 bases and J 7 bases; nucleotides not matched to a gene: 7. The CDR3 nucleotides are TGCGCCAGCAGCCATCCGGACAGGGCCCCTGAAAAACTGTTTTTT. Residues: CASSHPDRAPEKLFF.

The chain employs TRBV7-2 and TRBJ2-5; D gene uncertain. Trimming left V 0 bases short and J 6 bases short, with 5 bases between. This CDR3 is built from 12 residues. In germline, CDR1 is SGHTA, CDR2 FQGNSA. The CDR3 bases are TGTGCCAGCAGCTTAGCGTCGAAGACCCAGTACTTC. It translates to CASSLASKTQYF.